The T cell receptor (beta chain) under discussion was sequenced for a study of blood T cell repertoires in COVID-19. Across the whole study: Acute and convalescent COVID-19 specimens originated in the United States, Italy and Spain. T cells, B-cell-depleted T cells, or PBMCs supplied cDNA or gDNA.

It was during active infection that Seattle patients were enrolled and then longitudinally followed. Per germline, CDR1 MRHNA and CDR2 SNTAGT. This CDR3 contains 15 residues. J gave up 0 bases and V 2 bases, and 4 bases lay outside the gene matches. Authors' data handling: Using reference gene primer amplification, nucleated cell counts were estimated. Produced via immunoSEQ multiplex PCR; TCRdb's table is partial and in-frame only. V and J calls and clone size are copied from that table; D and trimming were computed from the DNA. Here the sample spans 150,000 to 200,000 clones, more than 85% being singletons.

This chain connects TRBV6-4 to TRBJ2-7, with TRBD2 matching over 7 bases. The sample was peripheral blood. This sequence originates from a woman aged 60 to 75 with COVID-19, enrolled during active disease. Here the CDR3 DNA reads TGTGCCAGCAGTGACCACGGGGGGTCCTCCTACGAGCAGTACTTC. It specifies CASSDHGGSSYEQYF.